This is a list of T cell receptor beta chains from one sample in a study of T-cell memory formation after mild COVID-19. In TCRdb, the 5' RACE reads were re-called with MiXCR into one record per CDR3 protein. Counted here are fewer than 350,000 distinct CDR3 sequences, 7% to 10% occurring once; the ten biggest clones make up 22%. The material sequenced was PBMCs or a T cell subset sorted from them (not recorded which). The source is a man aged 18 to 29 who had mild COVID-19 (a few samples of this study predate the infection). Cell type and time point are not known. Both conserved end residues are part of each CDR3. D genes are given only for firm matches. Part of the rows lack a size; the others show once, few, many or a class for expanded clones.

d_call: NA
clone_size: few
j_call: TRBJ1-2
v_call: TRBV5-1
cdr3_length: 15
cdr3_aa: CASSSNPGPVFGYTF
cdr3_nt: TGCGCCAGCAGCTCAAACCCGGGACCGGTGTTTGGCTACACCTTC

d_call: NA
clone_size: few
j_call: TRBJ2-5
v_call: TRBV9
cdr3_length: 14
cdr3_aa: CASSVEGEQETQYF
cdr3_nt: TGTGCCAGCAGCGTAGAAGGCGAACAAGAGACCCAGTACTTC

d_call: NA
clone_size: many
j_call: TRBJ2-3
v_call: TRBV20-1
cdr3_length: 14
cdr3_aa: CSARDQDPTDTQYF
cdr3_nt: TGCAGTGCTAGAGATCAGGACCCCACAGATACGCAGTATTTT

d_call: NA
clone_size: few
j_call: TRBJ1-6
v_call: TRBV6-5
cdr3_length: 13
cdr3_aa: CASSYEGYSPLHF
cdr3_nt: TGTGCCAGCAGTTACGAAGGGTATTCACCCCTCCACTTT

d_call: TRBD2
clone_size: NA
j_call: TRBJ2-3
v_call: TRBV20-1
cdr3_length: 16
cdr3_aa: CSARDAGRASTDTQYF
cdr3_nt: TGCAGTGCTAGAGACGCGGGGAGGGCTAGCACAGATACGCAGTATTTT

d_call: NA
clone_size: NA
j_call: TRBJ1-2
v_call: TRBV3-1
cdr3_length: 13
cdr3_aa: CASSQGSSYGYTF
cdr3_nt: TGTGCCAGCAGCCAAGGGTCCAGCTATGGCTACACCTTC

d_call: NA
clone_size: few
j_call: TRBJ2-2
v_call: TRBV4-3
cdr3_length: 15
cdr3_aa: CASSQDDRSTGELFF
cdr3_nt: TGCGCCAGCAGCCAAGACGACCGGAGCACCGGGGAGCTGTTTTTT

d_call: NA
clone_size: few
j_call: TRBJ1-1
v_call: TRBV5-1
cdr3_length: 14
cdr3_aa: CASSRGVSNTEAFF
cdr3_nt: TGCGCCAGCAGCCGAGGGGTGTCGAACACTGAAGCTTTCTTT

d_call: TRBD2
clone_size: NA
j_call: TRBJ2-2
v_call: TRBV6-2/TRBV6-3
cdr3_length: 18
cdr3_aa: CASSYSTAGGLNTGELFF
cdr3_nt: TGTGCCAGCAGTTACTCGACTGCGGGGGGGTTGAACACCGGGGAGCTGTTTTTT

d_call: NA
clone_size: NA
j_call: TRBJ2-1
v_call: TRBV20-1
cdr3_length: 13
cdr3_aa: CSAMDSLYNEQFF
cdr3_nt: TGCAGTGCTATGGACAGTCTTTACAATGAGCAGTTCTTC

d_call: TRBD1
clone_size: few
j_call: TRBJ1-2
v_call: TRBV5-6
cdr3_length: 15
cdr3_aa: CASSLTGTGRFGYTF
cdr3_nt: TGTGCCAGCAGCCTAACCGGGACAGGGAGGTTTGGCTACACCTTC

d_call: NA
clone_size: NA
j_call: TRBJ1-1
v_call: TRBV12-3/TRBV12-4
cdr3_length: 13
cdr3_aa: CASSLGAVAEAFF
cdr3_nt: TGTGCCAGCAGTTTAGGGGCGGTCGCTGAAGCTTTCTTT

d_call: TRBD1
clone_size: few
j_call: TRBJ1-1
v_call: TRBV20-1
cdr3_length: 12
cdr3_aa: CSAREPGQEVFF
cdr3_nt: TGCAGTGCTAGAGAACCGGGACAGGAAGTTTTCTTT

d_call: NA
clone_size: few
j_call: TRBJ1-2
v_call: TRBV20-1
cdr3_length: 13
cdr3_aa: CSARESAATGYTF
cdr3_nt: TGCAGTGCTAGAGAGTCGGCCGCTACTGGCTACACCTTC

d_call: NA
clone_size: NA
j_call: TRBJ1-4
v_call: TRBV4-1
cdr3_length: 17
cdr3_aa: CASSPTPRSSGNEKLFF
cdr3_nt: TGCGCCAGCAGCCCGACCCCCCGATCGTCCGGTAATGAAAAACTGTTTTTT

d_call: NA
clone_size: NA
j_call: TRBJ1-5
v_call: TRBV10-3
cdr3_length: 16
cdr3_aa: CAISESAGGAAQPQHF
cdr3_nt: TGTGCCATCAGTGAGTCGGCTGGGGGGGCTGCGCAGCCCCAGCATTTT

d_call: NA
clone_size: few
j_call: TRBJ1-6
v_call: TRBV23-1
cdr3_length: 15
cdr3_aa: CASSHARGTDSPLHF
cdr3_nt: TGCGCCAGCAGTCACGCAAGGGGAACAGATTCACCCCTCCACTTT

d_call: NA
clone_size: NA
j_call: TRBJ1-2
v_call: TRBV9
cdr3_length: 14
cdr3_aa: CASSPIDSPYGYTF
cdr3_nt: TGTGCCAGCAGCCCGATAGACAGCCCCTATGGCTACACCTTC

d_call: NA
clone_size: many
j_call: TRBJ2-1
v_call: TRBV5-5
cdr3_length: 13
cdr3_aa: CASSLGVGHEQFF
cdr3_nt: TGTGCCAGCAGCTTGGGCGTGGGGCACGAGCAGTTCTTC

d_call: NA
clone_size: NA
j_call: TRBJ2-7
v_call: TRBV6-5
cdr3_length: 15
cdr3_aa: CASSYSSAFSYEQYF
cdr3_nt: TGTGCCAGCAGTTACTCGTCAGCCTTCTCCTACGAGCAGTACTTC

d_call: NA
clone_size: few
j_call: TRBJ2-3
v_call: TRBV9
cdr3_length: 19
cdr3_aa: CASSVDGRLVDRHTDTQYF
cdr3_nt: TGTGCCAGCAGCGTAGACGGGCGCTTGGTTGACAGACACACAGATACGCAGTATTTT

d_call: NA
clone_size: NA
j_call: TRBJ2-2
v_call: TRBV5-1
cdr3_length: 12
cdr3_aa: CASSLDAGELFF
cdr3_nt: TGCGCCAGCAGCTTGGATGCCGGGGAGCTGTTTTTT

d_call: NA
clone_size: many
j_call: TRBJ2-3
v_call: TRBV5-1
cdr3_length: 15
cdr3_aa: CASSLATRSTDTQYF
cdr3_nt: TGCGCCAGCAGCTTGGCCACACGAAGCACAGATACGCAGTATTTT

d_call: NA
clone_size: NA
j_call: TRBJ2-7
v_call: TRBV19
cdr3_length: 13
cdr3_aa: CASSKLDIHEQYF
cdr3_nt: TGTGCCAGTAGTAAACTAGACATCCACGAGCAGTACTTC

d_call: TRBD2
clone_size: NA
j_call: TRBJ2-7
v_call: TRBV4-2
cdr3_length: 14
cdr3_aa: CASSQELAIYEQYF
cdr3_nt: TGTGCCAGCAGCCAAGAACTAGCGATCTACGAGCAGTACTTC

d_call: TRBD1
clone_size: many
j_call: TRBJ1-5
v_call: TRBV24-1
cdr3_length: 15
cdr3_aa: CATSGTGVGNQPQHF
cdr3_nt: TGTGCCACCAGTGGGACAGGCGTCGGCAATCAGCCCCAGCATTTT

d_call: TRBD2
clone_size: NA
j_call: TRBJ2-1
v_call: TRBV10-3
cdr3_length: 15
cdr3_aa: CAISYLAGDYNEQFF
cdr3_nt: TGTGCCATCAGTTATCTAGCGGGGGATTACAATGAGCAGTTCTTC

d_call: NA
clone_size: many
j_call: TRBJ2-3
v_call: TRBV4-2
cdr3_length: 15
cdr3_aa: CASSQEAVSTDTQYF
cdr3_nt: TGTGCCAGCAGCCAAGAGGCCGTTAGCACAGATACGCAGTATTTT

d_call: NA
clone_size: NA
j_call: TRBJ1-6
v_call: TRBV12-3/TRBV12-4
cdr3_length: 14
cdr3_aa: CASTPTAHNSPLHF
cdr3_nt: TGTGCCAGCACTCCGACCGCACATAATTCACCCCTCCACTTT

d_call: NA
clone_size: NA
j_call: TRBJ2-2
v_call: TRBV20-1
cdr3_length: 14
cdr3_aa: CSAGTLANTGELFF
cdr3_nt: TGCAGTGCTGGGACTTTAGCGAACACCGGGGAGCTGTTTTTT

d_call: NA
clone_size: few
j_call: TRBJ2-1
v_call: TRBV6-5
cdr3_length: 14
cdr3_aa: CASSVPSISNEQFF
cdr3_nt: TGTGCCAGCAGTGTCCCCTCAATTTCCAATGAGCAGTTCTTC

d_call: TRBD1
clone_size: NA
j_call: TRBJ1-2
v_call: TRBV5-6
cdr3_length: 14
cdr3_aa: CASSLDLRRGGYTF
cdr3_nt: TGTGCCAGCAGCCTTGACTTACGCAGGGGGGGCTACACCTTC

d_call: NA
clone_size: many
j_call: TRBJ1-5
v_call: TRBV28
cdr3_length: 15
cdr3_aa: CASSSGGGNNQPQHF
cdr3_nt: TGTGCCAGCAGTTCAGGAGGGGGGAACAATCAGCCCCAGCATTTT

d_call: NA
clone_size: NA
j_call: TRBJ1-2
v_call: TRBV11-2
cdr3_length: 13
cdr3_aa: CASSTGVNYGYTF
cdr3_nt: TGTGCCAGCAGTACAGGAGTTAACTATGGCTACACCTTC

d_call: TRBD2
clone_size: NA
j_call: TRBJ2-5
v_call: TRBV7-3
cdr3_length: 14
cdr3_aa: CASSRGGVRETQYF
cdr3_nt: TGTGCCAGCTCCCGGGGGGGGGTTCGAGAGACCCAGTACTTC

d_call: NA
clone_size: many
j_call: TRBJ2-7
v_call: TRBV6-5
cdr3_length: 17
cdr3_aa: CASSYLGPTGAPYEQYF
cdr3_nt: TGTGCCAGCAGTTACTTGGGGCCGACGGGGGCACCCTACGAGCAGTACTTC

d_call: NA
clone_size: few
j_call: TRBJ1-2
v_call: TRBV12-3/TRBV12-4
cdr3_length: 14
cdr3_aa: CASTPYGTSGGYTF
cdr3_nt: TGTGCCAGCACTCCATACGGGACAAGCGGTGGCTACACCTTC

d_call: TRBD1
clone_size: few
j_call: TRBJ2-1
v_call: TRBV5-4
cdr3_length: 14
cdr3_aa: CASSLRQGVDEQFF
cdr3_nt: TGTGCCAGCAGCTTGAGGCAGGGGGTTGATGAGCAGTTCTTC

d_call: TRBD1
clone_size: NA
j_call: TRBJ2-5
v_call: TRBV20-1
cdr3_length: 12
cdr3_aa: CSIRQGEETQYF
cdr3_nt: TGCAGTATCCGACAGGGGGAAGAGACCCAGTACTTC

d_call: NA
clone_size: few
j_call: TRBJ2-5
v_call: TRBV29-1
cdr3_length: 13
cdr3_aa: CSVDLGREETQYF
cdr3_nt: TGCAGCGTTGATCTCGGCAGGGAAGAGACCCAGTACTTC

d_call: NA
clone_size: few
j_call: TRBJ1-2
v_call: TRBV5-1
cdr3_length: 13
cdr3_aa: CASSFVQDRGYTF
cdr3_nt: TGCGCCAGCAGCTTTGTCCAGGACAGAGGCTACACCTTC

d_call: NA
clone_size: many
j_call: TRBJ1-6
v_call: TRBV4-2
cdr3_length: 14
cdr3_aa: CASSQGGVQSPLHF
cdr3_nt: TGTGCCAGCAGCCAAGGCGGGGTTCAATCACCCCTCCACTTT

d_call: TRBD2
clone_size: few
j_call: TRBJ2-1
v_call: TRBV7-9
cdr3_length: 16
cdr3_aa: CASSRVGGDSYNEQFF
cdr3_nt: TGTGCCAGCAGCCGCGTGGGGGGGGATTCCTACAATGAGCAGTTCTTC

d_call: TRBD1
clone_size: NA
j_call: TRBJ1-1
v_call: TRBV5-6
cdr3_length: 13
cdr3_aa: CASSFNRGTEAFF
cdr3_nt: TGTGCCAGCAGCTTCAACAGGGGAACTGAAGCTTTCTTT

d_call: TRBD1
clone_size: many
j_call: TRBJ1-6
v_call: TRBV3-1
cdr3_length: 16
cdr3_aa: CASSQDNRGGNSPLHF
cdr3_nt: TGTGCCAGCAGCCAAGATAACAGGGGGGGAAATTCACCCCTCCACTTT

d_call: NA
clone_size: few
j_call: TRBJ2-1
v_call: TRBV6-4
cdr3_length: 15
cdr3_aa: CASSDPLLRGCEQFF
cdr3_nt: TGTGCCAGCAGTGACCCTCTCCTCAGGGGATGCGAGCAGTTCTTC

d_call: TRBD1
clone_size: few
j_call: TRBJ2-1
v_call: TRBV7-3
cdr3_length: 13
cdr3_aa: CASSYAGGGEQFF
cdr3_nt: TGTGCCAGCAGCTATGCAGGGGGTGGTGAGCAGTTCTTC

d_call: NA
clone_size: few
j_call: TRBJ2-2
v_call: TRBV20-1
cdr3_length: 13
cdr3_aa: CSASPYSTGELFF
cdr3_nt: TGCAGTGCAAGCCCGTACAGCACCGGGGAGCTGTTTTTT

d_call: NA
clone_size: NA
j_call: TRBJ2-5
v_call: TRBV7-2
cdr3_length: 16
cdr3_aa: CASSSAGGGYQGTQYF
cdr3_nt: TGTGCCAGCAGCTCAGCTGGGGGGGGCTACCAGGGGACCCAGTACTTC

d_call: TRBD1
clone_size: NA
j_call: TRBJ1-2
v_call: TRBV4-1
cdr3_length: 15
cdr3_aa: CASSQESRDSYGYTF
cdr3_nt: TGCGCCAGCAGCCAAGAGTCTAGGGACAGCTATGGCTACACCTTC

d_call: NA
clone_size: many
j_call: TRBJ2-3
v_call: TRBV5-5
cdr3_length: 16
cdr3_aa: CASSLAVGGLADTQYF
cdr3_nt: TGTGCCAGCAGCTTGGCGGTGGGGGGGCTAGCAGATACGCAGTATTTT

d_call: TRBD1
clone_size: NA
j_call: TRBJ1-2
v_call: TRBV3-1
cdr3_length: 16
cdr3_aa: CASSQEWGQPNYGYTF
cdr3_nt: TGTGCCAGCAGCCAAGAGTGGGGACAGCCGAACTATGGCTACACCTTC

d_call: TRBD2
clone_size: few
j_call: TRBJ2-3
v_call: TRBV9
cdr3_length: 16
cdr3_aa: CASSDPASGGRDTQYF
cdr3_nt: TGTGCCAGCAGCGACCCCGCTAGCGGGGGCCGAGATACGCAGTATTTT

d_call: NA
clone_size: NA
j_call: TRBJ2-3
v_call: TRBV10-2
cdr3_length: 14
cdr3_aa: CASSTSHSTDTQYF
cdr3_nt: TGCGCCAGCTCTACTAGCCACAGCACAGATACGCAGTATTTT

d_call: TRBD1
clone_size: NA
j_call: TRBJ2-1
v_call: TRBV10-3
cdr3_length: 16
cdr3_aa: CAISDPGTGLDNEQFF
cdr3_nt: TGTGCCATCAGTGACCCCGGGACAGGCTTGGACAATGAGCAGTTCTTC